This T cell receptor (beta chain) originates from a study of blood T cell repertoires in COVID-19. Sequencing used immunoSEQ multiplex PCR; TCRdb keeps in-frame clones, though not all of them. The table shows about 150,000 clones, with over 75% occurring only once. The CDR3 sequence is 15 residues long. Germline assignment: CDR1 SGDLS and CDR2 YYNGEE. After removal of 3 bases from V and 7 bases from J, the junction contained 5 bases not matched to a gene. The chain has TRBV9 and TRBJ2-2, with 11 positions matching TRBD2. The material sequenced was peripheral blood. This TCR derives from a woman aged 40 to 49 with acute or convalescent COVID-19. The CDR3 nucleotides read TGTGCCAGCAGCGGACGGGGACTAGCGGACGGGGAGCTGTTTTTT. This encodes CASSGRGLADGELFF.